Sequencing of this T cell receptor beta chain was carried out in a study of shared clonotypes between healthy human individuals. The data were produced by immunoSEQ multiplex PCR, yet TCRdb's version contains in-frame clones alone and is incomplete. This table holds 2 million to 2.5 million clones, just over 90% found once. This clone showed up just once. Germline V gene lookup returns CDR1 KGHSH and CDR2 LQKENI. V was pared by 3 bases and J by 5 bases, with 14 bases between. CDR3 length: 14 residues. Sequenced sample: naive CD4+ T cells from PBMCs. Subset defined: CD45RA+ positively selected. V usage is TRBV18 and J usage is TRBJ2-7, with a tentative D call TRBD2 (5 bases). This receptor was taken from a man between 18 and 35 years old in good health. Some clones in this sample may be carry-over from other donors' samples. The DNA for the CDR3 is TGTGCCAGCTCACCCTGGAGTACCGGGGACGAGCAGTACTTC. This gives the protein CASSPWSTGDEQYF.